The 27 T cell receptor beta chains presented below share a single source sample, sequenced in a study of T cell repertoires in cytomegalovirus infection. TCRdb passed the reads through MiXCR, listing each CDR3 protein once. The sample lists over 250,000 distinct CDR3 sequences, about 25% seen once, with approximately 15% in the top ten. Sequencing input: PBMCs. Source of these receptors: a human donor in good health (CMV status not recorded). Some clones in this sample may be carry-over from other donors' samples.

The sample holds a few counts of this clonotype. This chain joins TRBV11-3 and TRBJ2-6; TRBD2 agrees at 7 bases. The CDR3 is 17 residues long. Trimming cost V 5 bases and J 0 bases; bases outside gene matches: 7. Germline V gene lookup returns CDR1 SGHNT and CDR2 YENEEA. The CDR3 loop is CASSPGGSFSGANVLTF. The CDR3 DNA reads as TGTGCCAGCAGCCCGGGGGGTAGTTTCTCTGGGGCCAACGTCCTGACTTTC.

This clonotype was detected a few times. This chain joins TRBV2 and TRBJ2-7; 8 bases align to TRBD2. Germline-derived CDR1 and CDR2 are SNHLY and FYNNEI. CDR3 length: 15 amino acids. The J segment lost 1 base and the V segment lost 7 bases, leaving 9 bases of the junction unmatched. Written as DNA, the CDR3 is TGTGCCAGCAAGTGGTTCCGCGGGAGGTCCTACGAGCAGTACTTC. Translation: CASKWFRGRSYEQYF.

The chain has TRBV28 and TRBJ2-1; the D gene is possibly TRBD2 (5 bases). Germline V gene sequence: CDR1 MDHEN, CDR2 SYDVKM. This CDR3 is 16 amino acids long. The germline V and J ends were trimmed by 3 bases and 6 bases, with 18 bases remaining between them. The CDR3 bases are TGTGCCAGCAGTTTCTTTGGGCGGGCCGGGGTCAATGAGCAGTTCTTC. This encodes CASSFFGRAGVNEQFF.

The rearrangement joins TRBV19 to TRBJ2-7, with 7 bases that match TRBD1. V gave up 2 bases and J gave up 0 bases; unmatched junction bases: 1. The CDR3 extends over 14 amino acids. Germline CDR1 LNHDA, CDR2 SQIVND (reference sequence). The CDR3 protein is CASSITGDSYEQYF. The CDR3 bases are TGTGCCAGTAGTATAACAGGGGACTCCTACGAGCAGTACTTC. The entire variable domain, with the rest obtained from reference TRBV19 and TRBJ2-7, is as follows: DGGITQSPKYLFRKEGQNVTLSCEQNLNHDAMYWYRQDPGQGLRLIYYSQIVNDFQKGDIAEGYSVSREKKESFPLTVTSAQKNPTAFYLCASSITGDSYEQYFGPGTRLTVT.

The chain has TRBV7-2 and TRBJ2-7, with D uncertain. The CDR3 has 14 residues. Trimming pared 2 bases from V and 3 bases from J, leaving 11 bases between. CDR1 and CDR2 from the germline V gene are SGHTA and FQGNSA. The CDR3 loop reads CASSLSPSGYEQYF. CDR3 nucleotide sequence: TGTGCCAGCAGCTTATCTCCTAGTGGCTACGAGCAGTACTTC. Variable domain in full (rest from reference TRBV7-2 and TRBJ2-7): GAGVSQSPSNKVTEKGKDVELRCDPISGHTALYWYRQSLGQGLEFLIYFQGNSAPDKSGLPSDRFSAERTGGSVSTLTIQRTQQEDSAVYLCASSLSPSGYEQYFGPGTRLTVT.

The gene calls are TRBV28 and TRBJ2-7, with no clear D. This CDR3 is 14 amino acids long. Deletions cut 5 bases from V and 4 bases from J, with 15 bases between. CDR1 is MDHEN, CDR2 SYDVKM, per germline. The CDR3 nucleotides read TGTGCCAGCAGTCCCAGCCCCGGGCCTTACGAGCAGTACTTC. The encoded protein is CASSPSPGPYEQYF.

The chain joins TRBV20-1 to TRBJ2-6; no firm D call. CDR3 size: 14 residues. Per germline, CDR1 DFQATT and CDR2 SNEGSKA (reference sequence). The germline V and J ends were trimmed by 0 bases and 2 bases, with 5 bases remaining between them. CDR3 loop: CSAREGTGANVLTF. CDR3 DNA: TGCAGTGCTAGAGAAGGCACTGGGGCCAACGTCCTGACTTTC.

This clonotype was recorded a few times. This rearrangement joins TRBV4-2 to TRBJ1-1; TRBD1 agrees at 9 bases. CDR1 LGHNA and CDR2 YNFKEQ come from the germline V gene. There are 15 residues in the CDR3. V dropped 4 bases and J dropped 4; count of bases not matched to a gene: 7. The CDR3 loop reads CASSRTGQGFTEAFF. The CDR3 DNA follows: TGTGCCAGCAGCCGTACGGGACAGGGTTTCACTGAAGCTTTCTTT.

This clonotype has at least ten counts. The J gene is TRBJ1-2, the V gene TRBV28; D gene ambiguous. The CDR3 runs to 11 residues. Germline V gives CDR1 MDHEN, CDR2 SYDVKM. V was shortened by 6 bases and J by 8 bases, with 10 bases between the two germline ends. The CDR3 bases are TGTGCCAGCAGCTCGGACCAGGGCTACACCTTC. Its translation: CASSSDQGYTF.

This clonotype has only a few counts. This chain uses TRBV4-1 with TRBJ1-2, with D hard to call. This CDR3 has 13 amino acids. Trimming took 0 bases from V and 8 from J, leaving 10 bases between them. Germline-derived CDR1 and CDR2 are MGHRA and YSYEKL. CDR3 sequence: CASSQDGLRGYTF. In nucleotides, the CDR3 is TGCGCCAGCAGCCAAGACGGCCTGCGGGGCTACACCTTC.

This clonotype has ten or more counts. This chain links TRBV7-9 with TRBJ2-1; TRBD1 agrees at 8 bases. Germline V gene lookup returns CDR1 SEHNR and CDR2 FQNEAQ (reference sequence). With V trimmed by 1 base and J by 7 bases, 12 bases remained unmatched. This CDR3 comprises 17 residues. The CDR3 DNA is TGTGCCAGCAGCTTAGTCTCAGGGGGCGCGCCCAGAAATGAGCAGTTCTTC. It translates to CASSLVSGGAPRNEQFF.

The chain employs TRBV20-1 and TRBJ1-1, with unresolved D. Germline V gene lookup returns CDR1 DFQATT and CDR2 SNEGSKA (reference sequence). Trimming cost V 6 bases and J 6 bases, with 11 bases left between them. The length of the CDR3 is 11 residues. CDR3 in amino acids: CSAPTGPEAFF. CDR3 DNA: TGCAGTGCGCCGACCGGACCTGAAGCTTTCTTT.

The chain recombines TRBV3-1 with TRBJ1-1; D unclear. Germline-derived CDR1 and CDR2 are LGHDT and YNNKEL (reference sequence). Trimming pared 3 bases from V and 4 bases from J, leaving 6 bases between. CDR3 length: 12 residues. The DNA of the CDR3 is TGTGCCAGCAGCCATGAGACCACTGAAGCTTTCTTT. Its translation is CASSHETTEAFF.

There are many counts of this clonotype. This rearrangement joins TRBV7-2 to TRBJ2-6, with D unresolved. Trimming took off 1 base at V and 2 bases at J, with 6 bases between the two ends. The CDR3 has 15 residues. Germline lookup yields CDR1 SGHTA and CDR2 FQGNSA. This CDR3 is CASSLETAGANVLTF. The DNA of the CDR3 is TGTGCCAGCAGCTTAGAAACAGCTGGGGCCAACGTCCTGACTTTC.

As to this clonotype: This sequence is one base from a far larger clone and is likely a read error. As the CDR3 is not closed by the conserved phenylalanine or tryptophan, this likely results from a read error. The chain has TRBV7-2 and TRBJ2-3, with D hard to call. Germline CDR1 reads SGHTA; CDR2 reads FQGNSA. CDR3 length equals 15 residues. V shed 1 base and J shed 1 base, with 9 bases lying between them. The chain's CDR3 is CASSLGRGRTDTQYS. In nucleotides, the CDR3 is TGTGCCAGCAGCTTAGGTCGCGGTCGCACAGATACGCAGTATTCT.

This chain uses TRBV2 with TRBJ2-3; D uncertain. The CDR3 is 12 amino acids. Trimming removed 6 bases from V and 6 bases from J, with 10 bases in between. The germline V gene has CDR1 SNHLY and CDR2 FYNNEI. CDR3 coding DNA: TGTGCCAGCAGCTACGAAAGGGATACGCAGTATTTT. It is translated as CASSYERDTQYF.

This chain connects TRBV7-3 to TRBJ2-5; TRBD2 matches at 10 bases. The junction had 16 bases not matched to a gene; V was cut back by 5 bases and J by 4 bases. CDR3 size: 18 residues. The V gene's germline CDR1 is SGHTA and CDR2 FQGTGA. This CDR3 reads CASSRSGRGILNLETQYF. CDR3 in DNA: TGTGCCAGCAGCCGAAGCGGGAGGGGAATCTTAAACCTAGAGACCCAGTACTTC.

This clonotype was recorded at least ten times. This sequence joins TRBV28 and TRBJ1-4; TRBD1 aligns across 12 bases. The CDR3 extends over 19 amino acids. From germline, CDR1 is MDHEN and CDR2 SYDVKM. V dropped 5 bases and J dropped 8; count of bases not matched to a gene: 18. The CDR3 coding sequence is TGTGCCAGCAGTCTAACCCGGGACAGGGGGCATCGGCAGCTGGAAAAACTGTTTTTT. Its protein product is CASSLTRDRGHRQLEKLFF.

This rearrangement joins TRBV24-1 to TRBJ2-2; 8 bases agree with TRBD1. The germline V gene has CDR1 KGHDR and CDR2 SFDVKD. The CDR3 has 14 amino acids. V dropped 9 bases and J dropped 7; count of bases not matched to a gene: 9. The CDR3 region is CATSGQGGVGELFF. Written as DNA, the CDR3 is TGTGCCACCTCCGGACAGGGTGGGGTCGGGGAGCTGTTTTTT.

This chain uses TRBV29-1 with TRBJ2-7; D ambiguous. The V gene's germline CDR1 is SQVTM and CDR2 ANQGSEA. Trimming pared 5 bases from V and 0 bases from J, leaving 8 bases between. The CDR3 covers 12 residues. In DNA form, the CDR3 reads TGCAGCGTTTTTAGCAGCTCCTACGAGCAGTACTTC. Its translation: CSVFSSSYEQYF.

This clonotype was observed a handful of times. V usage is TRBV28 and J usage is TRBJ1-2; no clear D gene. Trimming took off 6 bases at V and 1 base at J, with 12 bases between the two ends. This CDR3 spans 14 amino acids. Germline V CDR1 and CDR2: MDHEN, SYDVKM. CDR3 sequence: CASRGIPNNYGYTF. CDR3 nucleotide sequence: TGTGCCAGCAGAGGTATCCCAAATAACTATGGCTACACCTTC.

This clonotype has a count of ten or more. The chain is built from TRBV7-8 and TRBJ2-5; D possibly corresponds to TRBD2 (7 bases). V was shortened by 5 bases and J by 5 bases, with 15 bases between the two germline ends. The germline V gene has CDR1 SGHVS and CDR2 FQNEAQ. The CDR3 is 14 residues long. This chain's CDR3 is CASSHRGGGETQYF. The CDR3 DNA sequence: TGTGCCAGCAGCCACCGCGGGGGCGGCGAGACCCAGTACTTC.

The chain employs TRBV29-1 and TRBJ2-7; TRBD2 might be the D (6 bases). V was pared by 7 bases and J by 6 bases, with 22 bases between. From germline, CDR1 is SQVTM and CDR2 ANQGSEA. The CDR3 totals 14 residues. The CDR3 loop is CSAAGLGSSGEQYF. The CDR3 DNA sequence: TGCAGCGCCGCGGGACTCGGATCTTCGGGCGAGCAGTACTTC.

This clonotype has only one observation. V usage is TRBV19 and J usage is TRBJ2-1, with TRBD2 identical over 9 bases. V lost 3 bases to trimming and J lost 7 bases; unmatched junction nucleotides: 7. The germline CDR1 and CDR2 sequences are LNHDA and SQIVND (reference sequence). The CDR3 runs 15 residues. CDR3 amino acids: CASSIGGGARNEQFF. Written as DNA, the CDR3 is TGTGCCAGTAGTATCGGCGGGGGGGCGCGGAATGAGCAGTTCTTC.

In its sample, this clonotype was seen many times. This rearrangement joins TRBV7-2 to TRBJ1-2; D is unclear. Between the trimmed V and J ends, which lost 0 bases and 4 bases, there was a span of 12 bases. Germline CDR1 reads SGHTA; CDR2 reads FQGNSA. The CDR3 spans 15 residues. The CDR3 reads CASSLAPDPAYGYTF. The DNA of the CDR3 is TGTGCCAGCAGCTTAGCCCCGGACCCAGCCTATGGCTACACCTTC.

This clonotype was counted only a few times. The chain combines TRBV7-2 with TRBJ2-1; the D gene could be TRBD1 or TRBD2 (7 bases each). Germline CDR1 SGHTA, CDR2 FQGNSA. With 2 bases removed from V and 6 bases from J, the gap between germline ends came to 14 bases. This CDR3 has 15 residues. CDR3 residues: CASSLRSGGGNEQFF. Here the CDR3 DNA reads TGTGCCAGCAGCTTACGTTCAGGGGGGGGCAATGAGCAGTTCTTC.

This clonotype was seen at least ten times. This chain uses TRBV7-2 with TRBJ1-1; TRBD1 might be the D (5 bases). Germline loops: CDR1 SGHTA, CDR2 FQGNSA. Trimming removed 2 bases at V and 6 bases at J, with 13 bases between. The CDR3 is 14 amino acids. The CDR3 spells CASSLLLRDPEAFF. The CDR3 bases are TGTGCCAGCAGCTTATTACTGAGGGACCCTGAAGCTTTCTTT.